A single sample is the source of the 19 T cell receptor beta chains below, sequenced in a study of CD8+ T cells in alopecia areata. RNA was extracted and reverse transcribed into cDNA as the sequencing template. TCRdb keeps only in-frame clones here, not all; method: immunoSEQ multiplex PCR. The table records 90,000 to 130,000 clones, approximately 59% of them present only once. Material: CD8+ T cells sorted from blood. These receptor sequences come from a human donor in good health.

The V call is TRBV6-5, the J call TRBJ2-7, with D perhaps TRBD1 (6 bases). Trimming removed 5 bases from V and 6 bases from J, with 8 bases in between. In germline, CDR1 is MNHEY, CDR2 SVGAGI. The CDR3 is 11 residues long. CDR3 coding DNA: TGTGCCAGCAGTACAGGGTTCGAGCAGTACTTC. Its protein product is CASSTGFEQYF.

This chain connects TRBV7-8 to TRBJ2-7; 9 bases align to TRBD1. V was clipped by 2 bases and J by 4 bases; unmatched bases: 6. Germline CDR1 reads SGHVS; CDR2 reads FQNEAQ. The CDR3 extends over 15 amino acids. The CDR3 coding sequence is TGTGCCAGCAGCTTACCCCACGGACAGGGGTACGAGCAGTACTTC. Translation: CASSLPHGQGYEQYF. The variable domain in full, completed from reference TRBV7-8 and TRBJ2-7, reads GAGVSQSPRYKVAKRGQDVALRCDPISGHVSLFWYQQALGQGPEFLTYFQNEAQLDKSGLPSDRFFAERPEGSVSTLKIQRTQQEDSAVYLCASSLPHGQGYEQYFGPGTRLTVT.

V usage is TRBV30 and J usage is TRBJ1-5; the D is unclear. The CDR3 covers 14 residues. Germline values: CDR1 GTSNPN, CDR2 SVGIG (reference sequence). Trimming left V 0 bases short and J 3 bases short, with 9 bases between. The CDR3 spells CAWSVLGPNQPQHF. The CDR3 DNA follows: TGTGCCTGGAGTGTACTAGGCCCCAATCAGCCCCAGCATTTT.

This rearrangement joins TRBV20-1 to TRBJ2-1, with TRBD1 as a possible D gene (6 bases). Germline V CDR1 and CDR2: DFQATT, SNEGSKA (reference sequence). This CDR3 contains 10 residues. This chain's CDR3 is CFYTGCEQFF. The CDR3 DNA reads as TGCTTCTACACAGGGTGCGAGCAGTTCTTC.

The chain joins TRBV28 to TRBJ2-5; no definite D call. V dropped 5 bases and J dropped 3 bases, with 13 bases sitting between them. This CDR3 region has 14 residues. Germline loops: CDR1 MDHEN, CDR2 SYDVKM. The CDR3 sequence: CASSPLGVEETQYF. CDR3 nucleotide sequence: TGTGCCAGCAGTCCACTCGGCGTAGAAGAGACCCAGTACTTC.

V gene TRBV5-6 combines with J gene TRBJ2-2; D perhaps matches TRBD1 (6 bases). Germline V gives CDR1 SGHDT, CDR2 YYEEEE. The CDR3 has 14 amino acids. V lost 4 bases to trimming and J lost 7 bases, with 14 bases between them. The CDR3 spells CASSGDTRVGELFF. DNA for the CDR3: TGTGCCAGCAGCGGGGACACTAGAGTCGGGGAGCTGTTTTTT.

V is TRBV4-3 and J is TRBJ2-1; 8 nucleotides match TRBD2. This CDR3 region has 16 residues. V trimming: 0 bases; J trimming: 9 bases; junction bases outside the gene matches: 10. CDR1 and CDR2 from the germline V gene are LGHNA and YSLEER. The CDR3 is CASSQDGAGEPSEQFF. In DNA form, the CDR3 reads TGCGCCAGCAGCCAAGATGGAGCGGGGGAACCCTCTGAGCAGTTCTTC.

CDR3 coding DNA: TGTGCCAGCAGCCAAGATTCTCTTTACGAGCAGTACTTC. It codes for CASSQDSLYEQYF. The chain recombines TRBV4-2 with TRBJ2-7; D unresolved. Per germline, CDR1 LGHNA and CDR2 YNFKEQ. Trimming removed 0 bases from V and 4 bases from J, with 7 bases in between. The CDR3 covers 13 residues.

This rearrangement joins TRBV25-1 to TRBJ1-4; maybe TRBD1 (5 bases). In germline, CDR1 is MGHDK, CDR2 SYGVNS. This CDR3 is built from 15 residues. The V and J ends lost 3 bases and 8 bases respectively, with 16 bases between them. CDR3 amino acids: CASSEKVRVGEKLFF. The CDR3 DNA follows: TGTGCCAGCAGTGAGAAGGTCAGGGTAGGGGAAAAACTGTTTTTT. The full variable domain, with the rest looked up from reference TRBV25-1 and TRBJ1-4, is EADIYQTPRYLVIGTGKKITLECSQTMGHDKMYWYQQDPGMELHLIHYSYGVNSTEKGDLSSESTVSRIRTEHFPLTLESARPSHTSQYLCASSEKVRVGEKLFFGSGTQLSVL.

The chain couples TRBV7-9 to TRBJ2-7; TRBD1 matches at 9 bases. The CDR3 runs 15 residues. V lost 5 bases, J lost 2 bases, and 7 bases stayed unmatched. Per the germline V gene, CDR1 is SEHNR and CDR2 is FQNEAQ (reference sequence). CDR3 in DNA: TGTGCCAGCAGCCACCGGGACAGGGTACCCTACGAGCAGTACTTC. Its protein product is CASSHRDRVPYEQYF.

The table lists this clone with a few counts. The CDR3 region has the DNA TGTGCCAGCACGATTTCGGACAGGGGAGTAGCAGATACGCAGTATTTT. It is translated as CASTISDRGVADTQYF. This sequence joins TRBV2 and TRBJ2-3, with 9 bases fitting TRBD1. The CDR3 runs to 16 residues. Germline values: CDR1 SNHLY, CDR2 FYNNEI. The junction had 12 bases not matched to a gene; V was cut back by 7 bases and J by 4 bases.

The rearrangement links TRBV4-3 to TRBJ1-1, with 8 bases that match TRBD1. The V gene end was trimmed by 1 base and the J gene end by 2 bases; junction bases not matched to a gene: 6. Germline values: CDR1 LGHNA, CDR2 YSLEER. This CDR3 contains 16 residues. The CDR3 DNA follows: TGCGCCAGCAGCCAAGGGACAGGGTATCGAAACACTGAAGCTTTCTTT. Protein product: CASSQGTGYRNTEAFF.

V and J are TRBV5-1 and TRBJ2-5; D is undetermined. Germline V CDR1 and CDR2: SGHRS, YFSETQ. V gave up 7 bases and J gave up 1 base, with 11 bases separating them. This CDR3 comprises 13 residues. The CDR3 coding sequence is TGCGCCAGCTGCTCTAGTGGCCAAGAGACCCAGTACTTC. It encodes CASCSSGQETQYF.

V gene TRBV13 combines with J gene TRBJ2-3; TRBD2 agrees at 12 bases. The germline V gene encodes CDR1 PRHDT and CDR2 FYEKMQ (reference sequence). There are 16 residues in the CDR3. V was clipped by 5 bases and J by 6 bases; unmatched bases: 9. For the CDR3, the DNA is TGTGCCAGCAGCCTTCCTAGCGGGGGGGCTAGGGATACGCAGTATTTT. Protein: CASSLPSGGARDTQYF.

The chain joins TRBV15 to TRBJ2-3; D is unresolved. This CDR3 contains 13 residues. Germline loops: CDR1 LNHNV, CDR2 YYDKDF (reference sequence). V lost 1 base, J lost 4 bases, and 6 bases lay in between. This chain's CDR3 is CATSRVIPDTQYF. The CDR3 nucleotides read TGTGCCACCAGCAGAGTAATCCCAGATACGCAGTATTTT.

The genes are TRBV2 and TRBJ1-6; no definite D call. With 2 bases removed from V and 8 bases from J, the gap between germline ends came to 13 bases. This CDR3 region has 15 residues. The germline gives CDR1 SNHLY, CDR2 FYNNEI. The CDR3 loop is CASSEFWGGHSPLHF. DNA for the CDR3: TGTGCCAGCAGTGAATTTTGGGGAGGGCATTCACCCCTCCACTTT.

This clone was counted a single time. This rearrangement joins TRBV27 to TRBJ2-3; D might be TRBD2 (6 bases). Germline V gene data show CDR1 as MNHEY and CDR2 as SMNVEV (reference sequence). The CDR3 consists of 15 residues. V was trimmed by 6 bases and J by 4 bases, leaving 17 bases between them. The CDR3 sequence: CASSPGTWGADTQYF. CDR3 in DNA: TGTGCCAGCAGCCCTGGGACCTGGGGGGCAGATACGCAGTATTTT.

Only one count was recorded for this clone. The rearrangement joins TRBV29-1 to TRBJ2-6, with TRBD1 as a possible D gene (6 bases). The CDR3 is 17 residues long. Germline V lookup: CDR1 SQVTM, CDR2 ANQGSEA. Trimming shortened V by 3 bases and J by 0 bases, and 15 bases separated the two germline ends. The CDR3: CSVEFAQGNSGANVLTF. CDR3 DNA: TGCAGCGTTGAGTTCGCGCAGGGGAACTCTGGGGCCAACGTCCTGACTTTC.

The V gene is TRBV11-1, the J gene TRBJ2-7; the D gene is possibly TRBD2 (5 bases). The CDR3 loop spans 13 amino acids. The V end was cut by 5 bases, the J end by 3 bases, with 11 bases between. The germline gives CDR1 SGHAT, CDR2 FQDESV (reference sequence). The CDR3: CASSLGLGYEQYF. The CDR3 coding sequence is TGTGCCAGCAGCCTCGGACTGGGCTACGAGCAGTACTTC.